This T cell receptor (beta chain) was obtained from a study of chemoradiotherapy in HPV16-positive cancers (dated by TCRdb to between 2022 and 2023). Regarding the research as a whole: Functional T-cell assays on cells from two HPV16-positive patients defined candidate HPV-specific T-cell clones and common TCR motifs. TCR repertoires from 86 patients with HPV-related cancers were then used to track the candidate HPV-specific TCRs and motifs. Whether T-cell immunity against the HPV oncoproteins E6 and E7 changes during chemoradiotherapy and whether survival is affected by this immunity were examined in the study. Summary of the overall study and its limitations: Only a couple of HPV16-positive patients were used to derive the functional definition of HPV-specific T cells, and the survival association was reported for HPV16-positive patients. Expansion of candidate HPV-specific clones and E7-related TCR motifs was observed in the tumor microenvironment during treatment, whereas no such expansion was observed for non-HPV-specific T cells. Among HPV16-positive patients, expansion of HPV-responsive T cells during chemoradiotherapy was associated with better recurrence-free survival.

Repertoires were sampled multiple times during chemoradiotherapy, which allowed clonal expansion in the tumor microenvironment to be followed. On this clone: What this receptor recognizes is not known. Within one base of it there is no much larger clone, and no base qualities were kept.

Libraries came from the immunoSEQ multiplex PCR assay. TCRdb obtained this table from immuneACCESS and retained in-frame rearrangements with V and J assigned. These tables miss some clones; where compared with another copy, unresolved V genes account for less than half of the shortfall, and the remainder is unexplained. The table for this sample lists 8,000 to 10,000 clones; 70% to 90% of them were counted only once. 3.1% of the sample comes from the top ten. The CDR3, cysteine through phenylalanine, is 15 amino acids long. Only the CDR3 portion is preserved as DNA: 45 bases, with reading frame beginning at the first base. For CDR1 and CDR2, the germline V gene lists SGHVS and FQNEAQ. Trimming accounts for 2 bases at V and 7 bases at J, while the number of junction bases matched to no gene is 6.

This TCR came from a human donor with HPV-associated anogenital cancer. The receptor chain draws on TRBV7-8 and TRBJ2-2; 8 bases in the middle match TRBD1. Sequenced material: tumor tissue, taken from a patient who underwent chemoradiotherapy. The DNA reads as follows: TGTGCCAGCAGCTTATCCAGGGGGCTGGGCGGGGAGCTGTTTTTT. This sequence encodes CASSLSRGLGGELFF.